The 30 T cell receptor beta chains in this list originate from one sample, sequenced in a study of OX40 agonist ivuxolimab in advanced cancers. Preparation of the library involved the immunoSEQ multiplex PCR assay. The clones in this table, taken by TCRdb from immuneACCESS, are in-frame only. Not every clone is retained; where verified, under half of the shortfall comes from an unresolved V gene, and the cause of the rest is unknown. The sample table contains roughly 60,000 clones; only one count was recorded for around 84% of them. The leading ten clones occupy approximately 5% of the sample. The sequences come from CD4+ or CD8+ T cells sorted from blood, collected in a trial of the OX40 agonist ivuxolimab. Receptors originate from an adult with an advanced solid tumor such as melanoma, head and neck, liver or kidney cancer.

This clone has a handful of counts. The chain couples TRBV2 to TRBJ1-2, with no clear D. V lost 2 bases to trimming and J lost 3 bases, with 10 bases between them. The CDR3 sequence is 14 residues long. Per germline, CDR1 SNHLY and CDR2 FYNNEI. In DNA, the CDR3 is TGTGCCAGCAGTGAAAGGACCGGAGACTATGGCTACACCTTC. Translation: CASSERTGDYGYTF.

V and J are TRBV28 and TRBJ2-3; unclear D gene. Trimming stripped 2 bases from V and 1 base from J, with 13 bases between. In germline, CDR1 is MDHEN, CDR2 SYDVKM. The CDR3 has 16 residues. The chain's CDR3 is CASSLPRDPGTDTQYF. The CDR3 DNA is TGTGCCAGCAGTTTACCTCGCGACCCCGGCACAGATACGCAGTATTTT.

This chain uses TRBV27 with TRBJ2-1; TRBD2 is a possible D gene (5 bases). Germline V gene data show CDR1 as MNHEY and CDR2 as SMNVEV (reference sequence). Trimming pared 7 bases from V and 8 bases from J, leaving 12 bases between. The CDR3 sequence is 12 residues long. CDR3 bases: TGTGCCAGCATGGGCGGGTACGATGAGCAGTTCTTC. Its protein product is CASMGGYDEQFF.

The chain employs TRBV9 and TRBJ2-2; D not certain. Germline CDR1 reads SGDLS; CDR2 reads YYNGEE. Trimming stripped 2 bases from V and 0 bases from J, with 11 bases between. The CDR3 is 16 amino acids. CDR3: CASSVVSDANTGELFF. The DNA for the CDR3 is TGTGCCAGCAGCGTCGTTTCTGACGCGAACACCGGGGAGCTGTTTTTT.

The chain couples TRBV11-2 to TRBJ2-3, with D unresolved. The V gene lost 4 bases and the J gene lost 4 bases, with 12 bases spanning the gap. CDR3 size: 14 residues. Germline assignment: CDR1 SGHAT and CDR2 FQNNGV. The CDR3 protein is CASSSRLESDTQYF. The CDR3 DNA reads TGTGCCAGCAGCTCGCGACTGGAGTCAGATACGCAGTATTTT. The full variable domain, in which reference TRBV11-2 and TRBJ2-3 provide the parts outside the CDR3, is EAGVAQSPRYKIIEKRQSVAFWCNPISGHATLYWYQQILGQGPKLLIQFQNNGVVDDSQLPKDRFSAERLKGVDSTLKIQPAKLEDSAVYLCASSSRLESDTQYFGPGTRLTVL.

This rearrangement joins TRBV19 to TRBJ2-2; D call uncertain. Trimming took 8 bases from V and 9 from J, leaving 10 bases between them. This CDR3 is 11 amino acids long. Germline V gene sequence: CDR1 LNHDA, CDR2 SQIVND (reference sequence). The DNA for the CDR3 is TGTGCCAGTTCCGATTTTCGGGAGCTGTTTTTT. Its translation is CASSDFRELFF.

The chain has TRBV7-8 and TRBJ1-5; maybe TRBD1 (5 bases). Germline V gives CDR1 SGHVS, CDR2 FQNEAQ. The V and J ends lost 5 bases and 5 bases respectively, with 19 bases between them. The CDR3 has 16 amino acids. The CDR3: CASSQNRRFGDQPQHF. The DNA of the CDR3 is TGTGCCAGCAGCCAAAACAGGAGGTTCGGAGATCAGCCCCAGCATTTT.

The chain couples TRBV30 to TRBJ1-4; 10 bases map to TRBD1. Germline-derived CDR1 and CDR2 are GTSNPN and SVGIG (reference sequence). V lost 2 bases to trimming and J lost 6 bases; unmatched junction nucleotides: 3. The CDR3 contains 14 residues. The chain's CDR3 is CAWSKGQGHEKLFF. In DNA, the CDR3 is TGTGCCTGGAGTAAGGGACAGGGGCATGAAAAACTGTTTTTT.

The chain employs TRBV7-6 and TRBJ2-7; 7 bases fit TRBD2. V shed 4 bases and J 4 bases; nucleotides not matched to a gene: 10. This CDR3 contains 15 residues. CDR1 is SGHVS and CDR2 is FNYEAQ in the germline V gene. The CDR3 loop is CASSSAQNGGYEQYF. In DNA form, the CDR3 reads TGTGCCAGCAGCTCAGCCCAAAACGGGGGGTACGAGCAGTACTTC.

This clone was observed a single time. The genes are TRBV7-2 and TRBJ1-1; D not resolved. Germline-derived CDR1 and CDR2 are SGHTA and FQGNSA. This CDR3 spans 15 amino acids. V shed 4 bases and J shed 2 bases, with 14 bases lying between them. The CDR3 protein is CASSSVGWDNTEAFF. The CDR3 nucleotides are TGTGCCAGCAGCTCCGTGGGTTGGGATAACACTGAAGCTTTCTTT.

This clone was detected a few times. The chain uses TRBV4-2 and TRBJ1-4; D is unclear. The CDR3 runs to 14 residues. V lost 1 base, J lost 0 bases, and 3 bases lay in between. Germline CDR1 LGHNA, CDR2 YNFKEQ. The CDR3 spells CASSQGATNEKLFF. CDR3 coding DNA: TGTGCCAGCAGCCAAGGGGCAACTAATGAAAAACTGTTTTTT.

The chain combines TRBV19 with TRBJ1-1; no clear D. There are 14 residues in the CDR3. CDR1 and CDR2 from the germline V gene are LNHDA and SQIVND (reference sequence). Trimming stripped 3 bases from V and 1 base from J, with 9 bases between. CDR3 in amino acids: CASSIPGTNTEAFF. The CDR3 DNA reads TGTGCCAGTAGTATCCCTGGAACGAACACTGAAGCTTTCTTT.

V and J are TRBV6-1 and TRBJ2-3, with 8 nucleotides matching TRBD2. The CDR3 contains 15 residues. Germline-derived CDR1 and CDR2 are MNHNS and SASEGT. Germline trimming cut 2 bases from V and 0 bases from J; bases unmatched to any gene: 1. The chain's CDR3 is CASSESGRSTDTQYF. The CDR3 DNA reads TGTGCCAGCAGTGAAAGCGGGAGAAGCACAGATACGCAGTATTTT.

The gene calls are TRBV19 and TRBJ1-2; D remains ambiguous. This CDR3 has 11 residues. The V and J ends lost 7 bases and 5 bases respectively, with 8 bases between them. The germline CDR1 and CDR2 sequences are LNHDA and SQIVND (reference sequence). Here the CDR3 DNA reads TGTGCCAGTACCGGCAATTATGGCTACACCTTC. Amino acids: CASTGNYGYTF.

The chain combines TRBV19 with TRBJ2-5; 14 bases align to TRBD2. Germline V gives CDR1 LNHDA, CDR2 SQIVND (reference sequence). The CDR3 is 16 residues long. With 4 bases clipped from V and 5 bases from J, the junction kept 6 bases outside the gene matches. The CDR3 region is CASSTGTSGRGETQYF. The CDR3 DNA is TGTGCCAGTAGTACGGGGACTAGCGGGAGAGGGGAGACCCAGTACTTC.

The chain carries TRBV7-6 and TRBJ2-1; 7 bases are shared with TRBD2. J lost 8 bases, V lost 0 bases, and 4 bases had no gene match. The germline gives CDR1 SGHVS, CDR2 FNYEAQ. This CDR3 is 14 amino acids long. The CDR3 sequence is CASSLAGGSDEQFF. The CDR3 DNA sequence: TGTGCCAGCAGCTTAGCGGGAGGGAGCGATGAGCAGTTCTTC. Filled out from reference TRBV7-6 and TRBJ2-1, the complete variable domain reads GAGVSQSPRYKVTKRGQDVALRCDPISGHVSLYWYRQALGQGPEFLTYFNYEAQQDKSGLPNDRFSAERPEGSISTLTIQRTEQRDSAMYRCASSLAGGSDEQFFGPGTRLTVL.

The V gene is TRBV14, the J gene TRBJ2-7, with 7 bases that match TRBD2. J gave up 2 bases and V 5 bases, and 9 bases lay outside the gene matches. This CDR3 is built from 15 residues. Germline V gene sequence: CDR1 SGHDN, CDR2 FVKESK. The CDR3 bases are TGTGCCAGCAGCGGATTAAGCGGGACCGCCTACGAGCAGTACTTC. Translated: CASSGLSGTAYEQYF. Variable domain in full (rest from reference TRBV14 and TRBJ2-7): EAGVTQFPSHSVIEKGQTVTLRCDPISGHDNLYWYRRVMGKEIKFLLHFVKESKQDESGMPNNRFLAERTGGTYSTLKVQPAELEDSGVYFCASSGLSGTAYEQYFGPGTRLTVT.

The chain employs TRBV30 and TRBJ1-3; D gene uncertain. The germline CDR1 and CDR2 sequences are GTSNPN and SVGIG (reference sequence). Trimming removed 3 bases from V and 8 bases from J, with 14 bases in between. This CDR3 spans 13 amino acids. CDR3: CAWSLQARDTIYF. CDR3 DNA: TGTGCCTGGAGCCTCCAGGCGAGAGACACCATATATTTT.

This sequence joins TRBV6-6 and TRBJ2-7; TRBD1 or TRBD2 may be the D gene (5 bases each). V lost 2 bases, J lost 2 bases, and 13 bases lay in between. Germline CDR1 reads MNHNY; CDR2 reads SVGAGI (reference sequence). The CDR3 sequence is 15 residues long. The CDR3 bases are TGTGCCAGCAGTTACACTGGGGGTCACGCCTACGAGCAGTACTTC. Translated: CASSYTGGHAYEQYF.

V usage is TRBV4-2 and J usage is TRBJ2-1, with TRBD2 matching over 12 bases. The J segment lost 10 bases and the V segment lost 4 bases, leaving 11 bases of the junction unmatched. The germline V gene has CDR1 LGHNA and CDR2 YNFKEQ. The CDR3 runs 16 residues. The DNA of the CDR3 is TGTGCCAGCAGCCCCCTGACTAGCGGGAGTAATAAAGAGCAGTTCTTC. Translating gives CASSPLTSGSNKEQFF.

Only one count was recorded for this clone. Sequence at one end of the junction differs from germline and may be a read error. The chain links TRBV5-5 to TRBJ2-7; TRBD2 agrees at 13 bases. Germline-derived CDR1 and CDR2 are SGHKS and YYEKEE (reference sequence). CDR3 length: 14 residues. CDR3 residues: CASSRGTSGTTQYF. The CDR3 DNA sequence: TGCGCCAGCAGCCGGGGGACTAGCGGGACAACGCAGTACTTC.

V is TRBV7-7 and J is TRBJ2-5, with 8 positions matching TRBD2. This CDR3 has 13 residues. Germline V gene lookup returns CDR1 SSHAT and CDR2 FNYEAQ (reference sequence). CDR3 amino acids: CASSGGGQETQYF. The DNA of the CDR3 is TGTGCTAGCTCGGGCGGGGGGCAAGAGACCCAGTACTTC.

This chain connects TRBV5-4 to TRBJ2-7; D is undetermined. V was clipped by 4 bases and J by 2 bases, with 10 bases between them. Germline V gene lookup returns CDR1 SGHNT and CDR2 YYREEE (reference sequence). This CDR3 region has 13 residues. This chain's CDR3 is CASSAMGTYEQYF. DNA for the CDR3: TGTGCCAGCAGCGCTATGGGGACCTACGAGCAGTACTTC.

This chain connects TRBV7-2 to TRBJ2-2; 12 nucleotides line up with TRBD2. The CDR3 totals 16 residues. V trimming: 5 bases; J trimming: 6 bases; junction bases outside the gene matches: 7. Germline-derived CDR1 and CDR2 are SGHTA and FQGNSA. The CDR3 DNA is TGTGCCAGCAGCATGAGGACTAGCGGGATACCCGGGGAGCTGTTTTTT. It specifies CASSMRTSGIPGELFF. Supplemented by reference TRBV7-2 and TRBJ2-2, the full variable domain reads GAGVSQSPSNKVTEKGKDVELRCDPISGHTALYWYRQSLGQGLEFLIYFQGNSAPDKSGLPSDRFSAERTGGSVSTLTIQRTQQEDSAVYLCASSMRTSGIPGELFFGEGSRLTVL.

The chain is built from TRBV19 and TRBJ2-5; possibly TRBD2 for D (6 bases). With 0 bases removed from V and 4 bases from J, the gap between germline ends came to 9 bases. CDR1 and CDR2 (germline): LNHDA, SQIVND (reference sequence). The CDR3 is made up of 14 amino acids. In DNA, the CDR3 is TGTGCCAGTAGTATAGACACTAGCACAGAGACCCAGTACTTC. It specifies CASSIDTSTETQYF.

The CDR3 protein is CASSPQGGRTEGNEKLFF. The CDR3 nucleotides read TGCGCCAGCAGTCCTCAGGGGGGAAGGACGGAAGGTAATGAAAAACTGTTTTTT. The V and J genes are TRBV10-1 and TRBJ1-4; 7 nucleotides align to TRBD1. The V and J ends lost 5 bases and 4 bases, in that order; junction bases with no gene match: 16. The CDR3 length is 18 residues. CDR1 and CDR2 (germline): WNHNN, SYGVQD (reference sequence).

The gene calls are TRBV18 and TRBJ1-3; D gene uncertain. V dropped 1 base and J dropped 0 bases, with 16 bases sitting between them. The V gene's germline CDR1 is KGHSH and CDR2 LQKENI. This CDR3 contains 18 residues. CDR3: CASSPLPNRPGSGNTIYF. CDR3 DNA sequence: TGTGCCAGCTCACCACTTCCGAACCGACCGGGCTCTGGAAACACCATATATTTT.

The J gene is TRBJ2-1, the V gene TRBV9; D might be TRBD2 (6 bases). Germline values: CDR1 SGDLS, CDR2 YYNGEE. The CDR3 is 15 amino acids. The germline V and J ends were trimmed by 4 bases and 7 bases, with 18 bases remaining between them. The CDR3 region is CASSPVDYPMNEQFF. In nucleotides, the CDR3 is TGTGCCAGCAGCCCAGTGGACTACCCTATGAATGAGCAGTTCTTC.

This chain joins TRBV5-8 and TRBJ2-2; no clear D gene. Trimming shortened V by 0 bases and J by 5 bases, and 14 bases separated the two germline ends. The CDR3 runs to 16 residues. Germline CDR1 reads SGHTS; CDR2 reads YDEGEE. The CDR3 nucleotides read TGTGCCAGCAGCTTGGTGCCCCCTTTGAGGACCGGGGAGCTGTTTTTT. It translates to CASSLVPPLRTGELFF.

The rearrangement uses TRBV2 and TRBJ2-7; TRBD1 agrees at 10 bases. Germline trimming cut 6 bases from V and 2 bases from J; bases unmatched to any gene: 10. The CDR3 consists of 16 residues. Per germline, CDR1 SNHLY and CDR2 FYNNEI. The CDR3 sequence: CASRKQLGTGAYEQYF. CDR3 in DNA: TGTGCCAGCAGGAAACAGCTCGGGACAGGGGCCTACGAGCAGTACTTC. Drawing the rest from reference TRBV2 and TRBJ2-7, the complete variable domain is EPEVTQTPSHQVTQMGQEVILRCVPISNHLYFYWYRQILGQKVEFLVSFYNNEISEKSEIFDDQFSVERPDGSNFTLKIRSTKLEDSAMYFCASRKQLGTGAYEQYFGPGTRLTVT.